The 27 T cell receptor beta chains reported below all come from one sample, sequenced in a study of T-cell reconstitution after alpha-beta-depleted transplantation in children (TCRdb year 2016). Library preparation employed PCR. The sequencer listed for this sample is Illumina HiSeq 2500. To normalize quantification of the TCRbeta repertoire, the TCR libraries were built with molecular barcoding that relied on unique molecular identifiers. Starting from the raw public reads, TCRdb applied fastp trimming at Q25, assembled clones with MiXCR and retained in-frame beta chains. A single entry per CDR3 protein holds the most common genes and DNA from its merged rows. For this sample there are 440,000 or so distinct CDR3 sequences; roughly 10% appear just once. The ten top clones hold 4.5% to 6.5% of the sample. Sequencing used PBMCs from the stem cell graft donor, obtained from the stem cell graft. The receptors derive from a human donor who donated a stem cell graft to a child with acute myeloid leukemia.

The rearrangement uses TRBV7-9 and TRBJ1-2; TRBD1 is a possible D gene (6 bases). Germline V gives CDR1 SEHNR, CDR2 FQNEAQ (reference sequence). The CDR3 is 13 residues long. With 4 bases removed from V and 4 bases from J, the gap between germline ends came to 10 bases. Here the CDR3 DNA reads TGTGCCAGCAGCTCCACAGGGATCTATGGCTACACCTTC. Its protein is CASSSTGIYGYTF. Drawing the rest from reference TRBV7-9 and TRBJ1-2, the complete variable domain is DTGVSQNPRHKITKRGQNVTFRCDPISEHNRLYWYRQTLGQGPEFLTYFQNEAQLEKSRLLSDRFSAERPKGSFSTLEIQRTEQGDSAMYLCASSSTGIYGYTFGSGTRLTVV.

CDR3 sequence: CASSSSDRTSSYTF. In DNA, the CDR3 is TGTGCCAGCAGCTCGTCCGACAGAACGTCGAGCTACACCTTC. The V call is TRBV5-6, the J call TRBJ1-2; the D gene is possibly TRBD1 (5 bases). Germline CDR1 and CDR2: SGHDT and YYEEEE. This CDR3 has 14 amino acids. V was pared by 3 bases and J by 9 bases, with 18 bases between.

A few counts support this clonotype. This rearrangement joins TRBV3-1 to TRBJ2-2; D is uncertain. The CDR3 consists of 15 residues. V lost 4 bases to trimming and J lost 0 bases, with 9 bases between them. The germline gives CDR1 LGHDT, CDR2 YNNKEL (reference sequence). CDR3 region: CASSPLWPNTGELFF. The DNA of the CDR3 is TGTGCCAGCAGCCCGCTATGGCCGAACACCGGGGAGCTGTTTTTT.

This clonotype has only a few counts. V gene TRBV5-5 combines with J gene TRBJ2-1; 7 nucleotides align to TRBD2. Germline CDR1 and CDR2: SGHKS and YYEKEE (reference sequence). The CDR3 length is 16 residues. Trimming removed 4 bases from V and 9 bases from J; junction bases left unmatched: 16. Here the CDR3 DNA reads TGTGCCAGCAGCCCTTCGCACGGGTGGACGGGGGGTGAGCAGTTCTTC. Protein product: CASSPSHGWTGGEQFF.

The chain joins TRBV25-1 to TRBJ2-4, with D tentatively TRBD2 (6 bases). V shed 8 bases and J shed 4 bases, with 12 bases lying between them. CDR1 and CDR2 from the germline V gene are MGHDK and SYGVNS. The CDR3 has 13 residues. CDR3 DNA sequence: TGTGCCAGCGCCCCTGGGGGGAAAAACATTCAGTACTTC. Protein: CASAPGGKNIQYF.

This clonotype was detected only a few times. The chain combines TRBV5-1 with TRBJ2-1; 14 positions match TRBD2. With 3 bases clipped from V and 8 bases from J, the junction kept 4 bases outside the gene matches. Germline values: CDR1 SGHRS, CDR2 YFSETQ. The CDR3 runs 15 residues. CDR3 sequence reads: CASSWGLAGVDEQFF. In nucleotides, the CDR3 is TGCGCCAGCAGCTGGGGACTAGCGGGAGTGGATGAGCAGTTCTTC.

The chain employs TRBV7-2 and TRBJ2-5; D call uncertain. The V and J ends lost 5 bases and 3 bases respectively, with 10 bases between them. This CDR3 comprises 13 residues. Per the germline V gene, CDR1 is SGHTA and CDR2 is FQGNSA. The CDR3: CASSPTVKETQYF. The CDR3 region has the DNA TGTGCCAGCAGCCCCACCGTAAAAGAGACCCAGTACTTC.

The table lists this clonotype with a few counts. The V gene is TRBV10-3, the J gene TRBJ1-1; D not certain. The CDR3 contains 14 residues. Trimming cost V 0 bases and J 4 bases, with 9 bases left between them. The V gene's germline CDR1 is ENHRY and CDR2 SYGVKD. The CDR3 here is CAISESTWATEAFF. CDR3 in DNA: TGTGCCATCAGTGAGTCGACCTGGGCCACTGAAGCTTTCTTT.

In this sample, this clonotype turned up a few times. The CDR3 nucleotides read TGCGCCAGCAGGGGACTAGCGGACCACTCCTACAATGAGCAGTTCTTC. Its protein product is CASRGLADHSYNEQFF. This chain uses TRBV5-1 with TRBJ2-1, with TRBD2 identical over 11 bases. Losses at the gene ends were 5 bases for V and 0 bases for J; bases not matched to a gene: 4. CDR1 and CDR2 (germline): SGHRS, YFSETQ. This CDR3 spans 16 amino acids.

The rearrangement joins TRBV9 to TRBJ1-4; 8 bases map to TRBD1. This CDR3 spans 16 amino acids. CDR1 is SGDLS, CDR2 YYNGEE, per germline. J lost 8 bases, V lost 1 base, and 10 bases had no gene match. The CDR3 loop reads CASSVSLDRGGEKLFF. DNA for the CDR3: TGTGCCAGCAGCGTATCCCTCGACAGGGGCGGCGAAAAACTGTTTTTT.

This chain connects TRBV11-2 to TRBJ2-3; 8 bases map to TRBD2. The CDR3 has 17 residues. CDR1 SGHAT and CDR2 FQNNGV come from the germline V gene. With V trimmed by 3 bases and J by 0 bases, 8 bases remained unmatched. In DNA form, the CDR3 reads TGTGCCAGCAGCTTGGTTCTAGCGGGTTCTAGCACAGATACGCAGTATTTT. Translated, it gives CASSLVLAGSSTDTQYF.

The chain links TRBV11-2 to TRBJ2-7; TRBD2 is a possible D gene (5 bases). V was trimmed by 3 bases and J by 0 bases, leaving 12 bases between them. Germline CDR1 SGHAT, CDR2 FQNNGV. This CDR3 region has 15 residues. CDR3 loop: CASSLVLGSSYEQYF. CDR3 DNA sequence: TGTGCCAGCAGCTTGGTCCTGGGGAGCTCCTACGAGCAGTACTTC.

This clonotype was picked up a small number of times. The chain has TRBV5-1 and TRBJ2-5; possibly TRBD1 for D (5 bases). The CDR3 runs to 14 residues. The germline V and J ends were trimmed by 5 bases and 5 bases, with 16 bases remaining between them. Germline V gives CDR1 SGHRS, CDR2 YFSETQ. CDR3 protein: CASRLQQGQETQYF. CDR3 sequence (DNA): TGCGCCAGCAGGCTTCAGCAGGGTCAGGAGACCCAGTACTTC.

This clonotype was counted many times. This chain connects TRBV20-1 to TRBJ1-6; the match to TRBD1 covers 7 bases. The germline CDR1 and CDR2 sequences are DFQATT and SNEGSKA (reference sequence). This CDR3 contains 15 residues. The trim removed 6 bases at V and 7 bases at J, leaving 12 bases unmatched. DNA of the CDR3: TGCAGTGCGCCGAAGGGGGCCGCCGAGAATTCACCCCTCCACTTT. Translated: CSAPKGAAENSPLHF.

This clonotype appeared a few times. The germline gene is not matched at one end of the junction; a read error may be the cause. V usage is TRBV5-1 and J usage is TRBJ1-1, with D possibly TRBD1 on 5 matching bases. The CDR3 extends over 13 amino acids. Per germline, CDR1 SGHRS and CDR2 YFSETQ. CDR3 nucleotides: TGCGCCAGCACCTTGGGGCAGACCACTGAAGCTTTCTTT. Its protein product is CASTLGQTTEAFF. Full variable domain (remainder filled in from reference TRBV5-1 and TRBJ1-1): KAGVTQTPRYLIKTRGQQVTLSCSPISGHRSVSWYQQTPGQGLQFLFEYFSETQRNKGNFPGRFSGRQFSNSRSEMNVSTLELGDSALYLCASTLGQTTEAFFGQGTRLTVV.

This clonotype showed up many times. The chain carries TRBV5-1 and TRBJ2-7; weak D call: TRBD1 (5 bases). Germline V gene sequence: CDR1 SGHRS, CDR2 YFSETQ. The germline V and J ends were trimmed by 0 bases and 2 bases, with 9 bases remaining between them. The CDR3 contains 14 residues. This chain's CDR3 is CASSLEGQTYEQYF. CDR3 nucleotide sequence: TGCGCCAGCAGCTTGGAAGGACAAACCTACGAGCAGTACTTC. The complete variable domain, with remaining parts taken from reference TRBV5-1 and TRBJ2-7, reads KAGVTQTPRYLIKTRGQQVTLSCSPISGHRSVSWYQQTPGQGLQFLFEYFSETQRNKGNFPGRFSGRQFSNSRSEMNVSTLELGDSALYLCASSLEGQTYEQYFGPGTRLTVT.

This chain links TRBV7-6 with TRBJ1-6, with a tentative D call TRBD1 (5 bases). V lost 0 bases and J lost 8, with 11 bases in between. CDR1 and CDR2 from the germline V gene are SGHVS and FNYEAQ. The CDR3 loop spans 15 amino acids. In DNA form, the CDR3 reads TGTGCCAGCAGCTTAGCATCCGGGGCTGATTCACCCCTCCACTTT. Amino acids: CASSLASGADSPLHF.

This clonotype was detected only a few times. The rearrangement uses TRBV20-1 and TRBJ2-1; D might be TRBD1 or TRBD2, each matching 5 bases. Between the trimmed V and J ends, which lost 5 bases and 6 bases, there was a span of 14 bases. Germline assignment: CDR1 DFQATT and CDR2 SNEGSKA (reference sequence). The length of the CDR3 is 13 residues. The CDR3 nucleotides read TGCAGTGCTGCTACACTAGGGGTCAATGAGCAGTTCTTC. Its protein product is CSAATLGVNEQFF.

This clonotype was recorded a few times. CDR3 DNA: TGTGCCAGCAGCGACTGGAGTGTAGATACGCAGTATTTT. Amino acids: CASSDWSVDTQYF. This chain links TRBV7-9 with TRBJ2-3; no firm D call. V was clipped by 5 bases and J by 5 bases, with 11 bases between them. Germline V gives CDR1 SEHNR, CDR2 FQNEAQ (reference sequence). The CDR3 is 13 amino acids.

This chain uses TRBV3-1 with TRBJ1-1, with D hard to call. Germline CDR1 is LGHDT and CDR2 is YNNKEL (reference sequence). This CDR3 is 14 amino acids long. V was shortened by 1 base and J by 1 base, with 7 bases between the two germline ends. As DNA, the CDR3 is TGTGCCAGCAGCCAAGTAAGCGAGAACACTGAAGCTTTCTTT. Translated: CASSQVSENTEAFF.

The rearrangement uses TRBV5-5 and TRBJ2-1; D is perhaps TRBD1 (5 bases). CDR3 length: 16 amino acids. The germline CDR1 and CDR2 sequences are SGHKS and YYEKEE (reference sequence). V gave up 4 bases and J gave up 8 bases, with 22 bases separating them. CDR3 in amino acids: CASSPPAPGIGDEQFF. DNA for the CDR3: TGTGCCAGCAGCCCGCCGGCTCCAGGGATTGGGGATGAGCAGTTCTTC.

This clonotype came up many times. The DNA of the CDR3 is TGTGCCAGCAGCTTGTCTCTGTCGTCCTACAATGAGCAGTTCTTC. The encoded protein is CASSLSLSSYNEQFF. This sequence joins TRBV5-5 and TRBJ2-1; the D is unclear. Trimming stripped 1 base from V and 1 base from J, with 9 bases between. From germline, CDR1 is SGHKS and CDR2 YYEKEE (reference sequence). CDR3 length equals 15 residues.

This clonotype was observed a few times. The gene calls are TRBV6-5 and TRBJ2-3, with 9 positions matching TRBD2. The CDR3 consists of 15 residues. Germline V gene data show CDR1 as MNHEY and CDR2 as SVGAGI. Trimming took 4 bases from V and 0 from J; bases not matched to a gene: 2. As DNA, the CDR3 is TGTGCCAGCAGTTCCGGGACTAGCAGCACAGATACGCAGTATTTT. This encodes CASSSGTSSTDTQYF.

Many counts were recorded for this clonotype. One end of the junction does not line up with germline, which may come from a read error. This rearrangement joins TRBV14 to TRBJ1-4, with no clear D. The germline V gene encodes CDR1 SGHDN and CDR2 FVKESK. The length of the CDR3 is 16 residues. The CDR3 sequence is CASSQDDGGDNEKLFF. DNA of the CDR3: TGTGCCAGCAGTCAAGACGACGGTGGCGATAATGAAAAACTGTTTTTT.

This clonotype was observed at least ten times. The chain employs TRBV6-2 or TRBV6-3 and TRBJ2-7; either TRBD1 or TRBD2 may supply D (6 bases each). V gave up 5 bases and J gave up 5 bases, with 16 bases separating them. CDR1 and CDR2 from the germline V gene are MNHEY and SVGEGT. This CDR3 has 14 residues. The chain's CDR3 is CASSELGGVDEQYF. The CDR3 DNA reads as TGTGCCAGCAGTGAGTTGGGGGGCGTCGACGAGCAGTACTTC.

This clonotype was seen a handful of times. The chain links TRBV20-1 to TRBJ2-7; TRBD1 aligns across 11 bases. This CDR3 spans 15 amino acids. Germline V gene data show CDR1 as DFQATT and CDR2 as SNEGSKA (reference sequence). Trimming cost V 4 bases and J 3 bases; bases outside gene matches: 8. In DNA, the CDR3 is TGCAGTGCTATGTCCACCGGGACAGGGGGCTACGAGCAGTACTTC. Translating gives CSAMSTGTGGYEQYF.

About this clonotype itself: This may stem from a read error, because a much larger clone lies one nucleotide away. The rearrangement uses TRBV7-3 and TRBJ2-5; the match to TRBD1 covers 8 bases. This CDR3 contains 15 residues. In germline, CDR1 is SGHTA, CDR2 FQGTGA. CDR3 coding DNA: TGTGCCAGCAGCACCGGGACAGGACCACAAGAGACCCGGTACTTC. Translated: CASSTGTGPQETRYF.